This section outlines one T cell receptor (beta chain) sequence together with its context. In the PCR, 60 Vbeta and 13 Jbeta primers were used. Only in-frame clones appear in the TCRdb table, and some are missing; sequencing was by immunoSEQ multiplex PCR. The table shows roughly 99,000 clones, with roughly 80% occurring only once. This entry belongs to a study of cytomegalovirus exposure and HLA in healthy donors. In germline, CDR1 is SGHVS, CDR2 FQNEAQ. CDR3 length: 12 amino acids. V gave up 5 bases and J gave up 13 bases; unmatched junction bases: 6. The receptor was isolated from a man aged 25-45 years in good health and CMV-seronegative. Sequenced: PBMCs. The chain combines TRBV7-8 with TRBJ2-2; 8 bases agree with TRBD1. The DNA for the CDR3 is TGTGCCAGCAGCCAGGGGGCGAAGGGGCTGTTTTTT. Translated: CASSQGAKGLFF.